The source of this TCR beta chain is a study of regulatory T cells in long-lasting Graves disease. This CDR3 comprises 16 residues. V lost 5 bases to trimming and J lost 2 bases, with 16 bases between them. Germline V gives CDR1 LNHDA, CDR2 SQIVND (reference sequence). HTBI primers from iRepertoire and Arm-PCR of CDR3 regions yielded the TCR beta libraries. TCRdb reprocessed the multiplex PCR reads with MiXCR, giving one entry per CDR3 protein. The sample contains around 460,000 distinct CDR3 sequences, approximately 23% of which appear only once. This clonotype has more than one count but fewer than ten. Documented time point: persistent/refractory GD, antithyroid drugs over 5 years with positive TRAb. PBMC RNA was the source of the TCR library.

The sample was peripheral blood mononuclear cells (PBMCs), taken when the disease was refractory, from a patient treated with antithyroid drugs. The source is a female donor with Graves disease. This rearrangement joins TRBV19 to TRBJ1-5; the D gene is possibly TRBD1 (6 bases). CDR3 residues: CASSQDSPRGNQPQHF. The CDR3 DNA follows: TGTGCCAGTAGTCAGGACAGCCCCAGAGGCAATCAGCCCCAGCATTTT.